This T cell receptor beta chain was recorded in a study of blood T cell repertoires in COVID-19. Turning to the study itself: PBMCs, B-cell-depleted T cells, or T cells provided the cDNA or gDNA that made up the material.

This CDR3 is built from 16 residues. The trim removed 4 bases at V and 3 bases at J, leaving 6 bases unmatched. Germline loops: CDR1 PRHDT, CDR2 FYEKMQ (reference sequence). The repertoire was sequenced with immunoSEQ multiplex PCR; TCRdb's copy has only in-frame clones and lacks some. This sample has 150,000 or so clones, with just over 90% found just once. Sample: peripheral blood. V is TRBV13 and J is TRBJ2-1; 10 bases align to TRBD2. The TCR sequence derives from a man aged 18 to 30 with acute or convalescent COVID-19. The CDR3 DNA reads TGTGCCAGCAGCTCAATCAGCGGGGGGGTCTACAATGAGCAGTTCTTC. Translation: CASSSISGGVYNEQFF.